The sequence of this T cell receptor (beta chain) was determined in a study of identical twins. Trimming took off 0 bases at V and 7 bases at J, with 19 bases between the two ends. Germline values: CDR1 DFQATT, CDR2 SNEGSKA (reference sequence). The CDR3 has 15 amino acids. Via MiXCR, TCRdb re-called the 5' RACE reads, giving one row per CDR3 protein. This sample yields about 260,000 distinct CDR3 sequences, of which around 6.6% are seen a single time; roughly 3.9% belongs to the top ten. The same data also contributed to another study, on yellow fever vaccine responses in identical twins.

V and J are TRBV20-1 and TRBJ2-7, with a tentative D call TRBD1 (5 bases). The sequencing input was memory (CD45RO+) T cells sorted from blood. The receptor was derived from a woman aged 18-30 years in good health. CDR3 loop: CSARDPGFSSLEQYF. The CDR3 nucleotides are TGCAGTGCTAGAGATCCAGGGTTTAGTTCGCTTGAGCAGTACTTC.